This TCR beta chain was identified during a study of T-cell memory formation after mild COVID-19. CDR1 MNHEY and CDR2 SVGAGI come from the germline V gene. J was trimmed by 0 bases and V by 6 bases; bases with no gene match: 4. This CDR3 has 14 amino acids. TCRdb used MiXCR to reprocess the 5' RACE reads, holding one entry per CDR3 protein. The repertoire holds some 48,000 distinct CDR3 sequences, with about 28% as singletons. This clonotype was found a few times. The chain recombines TRBV6-5 with TRBJ1-1; 7 bases match TRBD1. The sequence derives from a man aged 18 to 29 who had mild COVID-19 (a few samples of this study predate the infection). Cell type and time point are not known. The material sequenced was PBMCs or a T cell subset sorted from them (not recorded which). Here the CDR3 reads CASRGTAMNTEAFF. The CDR3 DNA sequence: TGTGCCAGCAGAGGGACAGCCATGAACACTGAAGCTTTCTTT.